Shown below are 23 T cell receptor beta chains from a single sample sequenced in a study of TIL therapy for anti-PD-1-resistant metastatic lung cancer. This was the immunoSEQ v3 assay. The table came from immunoSEQ multiplex PCR; TCRdb's copy has only in-frame clones and leaves some out. The sample contains approximately 87,000 clones, approximately 65% of which appear only once. Time point noted: pre-treatment sample, taken before nivolumab and TIL therapy. Most excised metastases sampled were pleural nodules or supraclavicular lymph nodes. The source was tumor tissue, collected at baseline. These receptors were taken from a person between 30 and 79 years old with non-small cell lung cancer.

This clone appeared once. This chain uses TRBV3-1 (or the pseudogene TRBV3-2) with TRBJ2-3; 16 bases align to TRBD2. CDR3 length equals 19 residues. The V gene end was trimmed by 2 bases and the J gene end by 5 bases; junction bases not matched to a gene: 10. Per the germline V gene, CDR1 is LGHDT and CDR2 is YNNKEL (reference sequence). The CDR3 here is CASSQQGGTSGGVKDTQYF. In DNA, the CDR3 is TGTGCCAGCAGCCAACAAGGAGGGACTAGCGGGGGGGTGAAAGATACGCAGTATTTT.

This clone was observed once. The chain carries TRBV4-1 and TRBJ2-7, with TRBD1 matching 12 bases. The V gene end was trimmed by 3 bases and the J gene end by 4 bases; junction bases not matched to a gene: 1. Germline V gene data show CDR1 as MGHRA and CDR2 as YSYEKL. This CDR3 is 14 amino acids long. Here the CDR3 reads CASSQGQGAYEQYF. CDR3 sequence (DNA): TGCGCCAGCAGCCAGGGACAGGGGGCTTACGAGCAGTACTTC.

The V and J genes are TRBV14 and TRBJ2-1, with TRBD2 matching over 7 bases. J lost 2 bases, V lost 5 bases, and 12 bases had no gene match. The CDR3 contains 17 residues. CDR1 and CDR2 from the germline V gene are SGHDN and FVKESK. The CDR3 loop reads CASSNLGATSAYNEQFF. In DNA form, the CDR3 reads TGTGCCAGCAGCAACCTCGGGGCTACTAGCGCCTACAATGAGCAGTTCTTC. Supplemented by reference TRBV14 and TRBJ2-1, the full variable domain reads EAGVTQFPSHSVIEKGQTVTLRCDPISGHDNLYWYRRVMGKEIKFLLHFVKESKQDESGMPNNRFLAERTGGTYSTLKVQPAELEDSGVYFCASSNLGATSAYNEQFFGPGTRLTVL.

The chain uses TRBV5-1 and TRBJ2-2, with no clear D. The V end lost 0 bases, the J end lost 1 base, and 10 bases lay between the germline ends. The CDR3 runs 16 residues. Germline CDR1 and CDR2: SGHRS and YFSETQ. This chain's CDR3 is CASSLVLPENTGELFF. CDR3 in DNA: TGCGCCAGCAGCTTGGTGTTACCAGAGAACACCGGGGAGCTGTTTTTT.

The rearrangement joins TRBV7-6 to TRBJ2-5, with D perhaps being TRBD1 or TRBD2 (5 bases each). The CDR3 length is 17 residues. With 2 bases removed from V and 1 base from J, the gap between germline ends came to 17 bases. Germline assignment: CDR1 SGHVS and CDR2 FNYEAQ. The chain's CDR3 is CASSLFAGTLSQETQYF. For the CDR3, the DNA is TGTGCCAGCAGCTTATTTGCCGGGACCTTAAGCCAAGAGACCCAGTACTTC.

This chain links TRBV11-2 with TRBJ1-3, with 11 bases fitting TRBD1. Germline-derived CDR1 and CDR2 are SGHAT and FQNNGV. The V gene end was trimmed by 1 base and the J gene end by 4 bases; junction bases not matched to a gene: 6. CDR3 size: 17 residues. The CDR3 here is CASSLAGQGARGNTIYF. The CDR3 DNA follows: TGTGCCAGCAGCTTAGCCGGACAGGGGGCGCGGGGAAACACCATATATTTT.

The chain combines TRBV3-1 (or the pseudogene TRBV3-2) with TRBJ2-3; D is unclear. Germline V gene lookup returns CDR1 LGHDT and CDR2 YNNKEL (reference sequence). This CDR3 has 14 residues. V dropped 2 bases and J dropped 0 bases, with 6 bases sitting between them. The CDR3 sequence is CASSQRPSTDTQYF. CDR3 sequence (DNA): TGTGCCAGCAGCCAACGACCGAGCACAGATACGCAGTATTTT.

This sequence joins TRBV4-2 and TRBJ1-2, with D perhaps matching TRBD1 (6 bases). Trimming shortened V by 5 bases and J by 8 bases, and 21 bases separated the two germline ends. The CDR3 spans 15 residues. The germline V gene has CDR1 LGHNA and CDR2 YNFKEQ. This CDR3 reads CASSARGAGNEGYTF. In DNA, the CDR3 is TGTGCCAGCAGCGCGCGGGGGGCGGGAAATGAAGGCTACACCTTC.

The chain links TRBV7-2 to TRBJ1-4; TRBD1 is a possible D gene (6 bases). Per germline, CDR1 SGHTA and CDR2 FQGNSA. The CDR3 is made up of 13 amino acids. Trimming took 5 bases from V and 4 from J, leaving 8 bases between them. The CDR3 DNA reads TGTGCCAGCAGCGGGGGCGTTAATGAAAAACTGTTTTTT. It codes for CASSGGVNEKLFF.

This clone was found a few times. The V call is TRBV6-2 or TRBV6-3, the J call TRBJ2-4, with D tentatively TRBD2 (6 bases). V lost 6 bases to trimming and J lost 6 bases, with 21 bases between them. Germline values: CDR1 MNHEY, CDR2 SVGEGT. The length of the CDR3 is 16 residues. The CDR3 DNA reads as TGTGCCAGCAGCCGACCCCCGTCGAACGGGGGAAACATTCAGTACTTC. Translation gives CASSRPPSNGGNIQYF.

CDR3 sequence: CASSYTGTGAYSNQPQHF. The CDR3 coding sequence is TGTGCCAGCAGTTACACCGGGACAGGGGCCTATAGCAATCAGCCCCAGCATTTT. This chain connects TRBV6-2 or TRBV6-3 to TRBJ1-5, with 10 bases identical to TRBD1. This CDR3 spans 18 amino acids. From germline, CDR1 is MNHEY and CDR2 SVGEGT. V was clipped by 2 bases and J by 0 bases; unmatched bases: 7.

This chain links TRBV9 with TRBJ2-2, with D unresolved. Per germline, CDR1 SGDLS and CDR2 YYNGEE. V lost 1 base, J lost 7 bases, and 11 bases lay in between. The CDR3 is 14 amino acids. As DNA, the CDR3 is TGTGCCAGCAGCGTACGAGGAACGGGCGGGGAGCTGTTTTTT. As protein: CASSVRGTGGELFF.

A note on this clone: The junction and the germline gene differ at one end; a read error may be behind it. The rearrangement joins TRBV2 to TRBJ2-7, with 7 bases matching TRBD1. CDR1 and CDR2 from the germline V gene are SNHLY and FYNNEI. The CDR3 is 18 residues long. The CDR3 here is CASNPPPGQPRSSYERYF. The CDR3 nucleotides are TGTGCCAGCAACCCACCACCGGGACAGCCAAGGAGCTCCTACGAGCGGTACTTC.

The chain carries TRBV10-3 and TRBJ1-1, with D unresolved. The germline gives CDR1 ENHRY, CDR2 SYGVKD. V lost 0 bases and J 2 bases, leaving 7 bases between the germline ends. This CDR3 has 14 amino acids. CDR3 DNA: TGTGCCATCAGTGAGTCGGGCCAAAACACTGAAGCTTTCTTT. This sequence encodes CAISESGQNTEAFF.

V is TRBV19 and J is TRBJ2-3, with a tentative D call TRBD1 (6 bases). The CDR3 loop spans 14 amino acids. Germline CDR1 is LNHDA and CDR2 is SQIVND (reference sequence). Trimming left V 3 bases short and J 5 bases short, with 12 bases between. CDR3 DNA: TGTGCCAGTAGTATTCCAGGGGACGGAGATACGCAGTATTTT. It yields the protein CASSIPGDGDTQYF.

The rearrangement links TRBV7-3 to TRBJ2-1, with 9 positions matching TRBD2. This CDR3 comprises 14 residues. V was clipped by 3 bases and J by 9 bases; unmatched bases: 6. Germline loops: CDR1 SGHTA, CDR2 FQGTGA. The CDR3 reads CASSFGSSGSEQFF. CDR3 coding DNA: TGTGCCAGCAGCTTCGGGAGTAGCGGGAGTGAGCAGTTCTTC. Variable domain in full (rest from reference TRBV7-3 and TRBJ2-1): GAGVSQTPSNKVTEKGKYVELRCDPISGHTALYWYRQSLGQGPEFLIYFQGTGAADDSGLPNDRFFAVRPEGSVSTLKIQRTERGDSAVYLCASSFGSSGSEQFFGPGTRLTVL.

The rearrangement links TRBV10-3 to TRBJ1-1, with 12 bases identical to TRBD1. Per germline, CDR1 ENHRY and CDR2 SYGVKD. CDR3 length equals 13 residues. V lost 6 bases and J lost 4; bases outside the gene matches: 0. The CDR3 spells CAIRGQGATEAFF. The CDR3 DNA reads as TGTGCCATCAGGGGACAGGGGGCCACTGAAGCTTTCTTT.

This clone was seen at least ten times. The junction departs from the called germline gene at one end, perhaps through a read error. The chain employs TRBV25-1 and TRBJ2-1, with D possibly being TRBD1 (8 bases). The CDR3 runs to 11 residues. From germline, CDR1 is MGHDK and CDR2 SYGVNS. In nucleotides, the CDR3 is TGTGCCAGCGCGCTTAGCACAGGGGGGGTCTTC. Translating it yields CASALSTGGVF.

This clone occurred a few times. The chain links TRBV19 to TRBJ2-7; no clear D gene. Germline values: CDR1 LNHDA, CDR2 SQIVND (reference sequence). The V end was cut by 5 bases, the J end by 0 bases, with 14 bases between. The CDR3 spans 15 residues. CDR3 loop: CASSGRRNSSYEQYF. For the CDR3, the DNA is TGTGCCAGTAGTGGGCGGCGCAATAGCTCCTACGAGCAGTACTTC.

The chain carries TRBV7-9 and TRBJ2-1; D gene unclear. Germline-derived CDR1 and CDR2 are SEHNR and FQNEAQ (reference sequence). CDR3 length: 11 amino acids. V lost 6 bases to trimming and J lost 9 bases, with 9 bases between them. In nucleotides, the CDR3 is TGTGCCAGCAGTTTTACAGTTGAGCAGTTCTTC. It yields the protein CASSFTVEQFF.

The rearrangement uses TRBV25-1 and TRBJ2-5; 8 nucleotides match TRBD1. This CDR3 spans 15 amino acids. Germline V gene lookup returns CDR1 MGHDK and CDR2 SYGVNS. The V gene end was trimmed by 1 base and the J gene end by 4 bases; junction bases not matched to a gene: 5. As DNA, the CDR3 is TGTGCCAGCAGTGAATTCAGGACAGGGCTAGAGACCCAGTACTTC. Amino acid sequence: CASSEFRTGLETQYF.

This clone occurred once. The DNA for the CDR3 is TGCGCCAGCAGCCACCATCAGGATCGGGGGGCTAGCACAGATACGCAGTATTTT. Translated: CASSHHQDRGASTDTQYF. V and J are TRBV4-3 and TRBJ2-3, with D perhaps matching TRBD2 (7 bases). The V gene's germline CDR1 is LGHNA and CDR2 YSLEER. The CDR3 contains 18 residues. V was cut by 3 bases and J by 0 bases, with 19 bases left in between.

J is TRBJ2-3 and V is TRBV7-3; 13 bases are a match to TRBD2. Germline V lookup: CDR1 SGHTA, CDR2 FQGTGA. V gave up 0 bases and J gave up 5 bases; unmatched junction bases: 14. This CDR3 comprises 20 residues. CDR3 sequence: CASSLTPRIGLAGAGDTQYF. The CDR3 nucleotides read TGTGCCAGCAGCTTAACCCCGCGAATTGGACTAGCGGGAGCGGGAGATACGCAGTATTTT.